The 9 T cell receptor beta chains below come from one sample, sequenced in a study of radiation and T cells in renal cell carcinoma. Time point: blood 4 weeks post-SBRT, at nephrectomy. Treatment in this sample: 15 Gy SBRT to primary tumor, nephrectomy 4 weeks later. The table came from immunoSEQ multiplex PCR; TCRdb's copy has only in-frame clones and leaves some out. The sample includes roughly 58,000 clones, 70% to 80% of them seen just once. This material consisted of blood, taken from a patient whose treatment included radiotherapy and nephrectomy. The receptors shown here come from a man between 60 and 75 years old with renal cell carcinoma.

The rearrangement uses TRBV30 and TRBJ1-2; 9 nucleotides align to TRBD1. V was pared by 8 bases and J by 8 bases, with 15 bases of the junction left unmatched. The CDR3 spans 14 residues. CDR1 GTSNPN and CDR2 SVGIG come from the germline V gene (reference sequence). The CDR3 spells CAGTHWDRAWGYTF. The CDR3 nucleotides are TGTGCCGGAACTCACTGGGACAGGGCGTGGGGCTACACCTTC. The full variable domain, rest sourced from reference TRBV30 and TRBJ1-2, is SQTIHQWPATLVQPVGSPLSLECTVEGTSNPNLYWYRQAAGRGLQLLFYSVGIGQISSEVPQNLSASRPQDRQFILSSKKLLLSDSGFYLCAGTHWDRAWGYTFGSGTRLTVV.

As regards this clone: At one of its ends the junction is not consistent with the germline gene, which may arise from a read error. The chain uses TRBV18 and TRBJ1-5, with D possibly TRBD1 on 6 matching bases. The CDR3 runs 13 residues. The germline CDR1 and CDR2 sequences are KGHSH and LQKENI. As DNA, the CDR3 is TGTGCCAGCTCGCCACAGGGACGTCAGCCCCAGCATTTT. The encoded protein is CASSPQGRQPQHF.

This clone was observed a few times. Germline and junction disagree at one end, which may indicate a read error. The chain links TRBV5-6 to TRBJ2-6; D is perhaps TRBD1 or TRBD2 (5 bases each). The CDR3 is 15 amino acids. Germline CDR1 SGHDT, CDR2 YYEEEE. The CDR3 spells CASNLGRVGANVLTF. The CDR3 DNA reads as TGTGCCAGCAACTTGGGACGCGTAGGGGCCAACGTCCTGACTTTC.

This clone was observed a few times. The chain carries TRBV5-1 and TRBJ2-1; TRBD2 agrees at 14 bases. CDR3 length: 16 amino acids. Germline V lookup: CDR1 SGHRS, CDR2 YFSETQ. V lost 0 bases to trimming and J lost 8 bases; unmatched junction nucleotides: 4. CDR3: CASSLGLAGGFDEQFF. The CDR3 nucleotides read TGCGCCAGCAGCTTGGGACTAGCGGGAGGGTTCGATGAGCAGTTCTTC.

This clone was recorded only once. This rearrangement joins TRBV19 to TRBJ1-2; D may be TRBD1 (5 bases). The CDR3 has 14 amino acids. Per the germline V gene, CDR1 is LNHDA and CDR2 is SQIVND (reference sequence). The V end lost 4 bases, the J end lost 7 bases, and 16 bases lay between the germline ends. CDR3 loop: CASSTSRGVAGYTF. The CDR3 nucleotides are TGTGCCAGTAGTACCTCCAGAGGGGTGGCTGGCTACACCTTC.

The chain has TRBV25-1 and TRBJ2-2; 7 bases are a match to TRBD1. The CDR3 is 16 residues long. In germline, CDR1 is MGHDK, CDR2 SYGVNS. V shed 3 bases and J 10 bases; nucleotides not matched to a gene: 14. CDR3 protein: CASSDPTRGTASELFF. CDR3 nucleotide sequence: TGTGCCAGCAGTGACCCGACCAGGGGGACAGCGTCGGAGCTGTTTTTT.

The CDR3 sequence: CASSHDRPTNYGYTF. CDR3 in DNA: TGTGCCAGCAGTCACGACAGACCTACTAACTATGGCTACACCTTC. This chain joins TRBV6-5 and TRBJ1-2; maybe TRBD1 (5 bases). Germline CDR1 MNHEY, CDR2 SVGAGI. The CDR3 contains 15 residues. V lost 5 bases and J lost 0, with 13 bases in between.

The chain is built from TRBV6-4 and TRBJ2-1; 12 positions agree with TRBD2. The CDR3 has 16 residues. With V trimmed by 3 bases and J by 9 bases, 9 bases remained unmatched. Germline V gives CDR1 MRHNA, CDR2 SNTAGT. CDR3 DNA sequence: TGTGCCAGCAGTGAGGCCGGGACTAGCGGGTTTGGTGAGCAGTTCTTC. Protein product: CASSEAGTSGFGEQFF.

V and J are TRBV11-3 and TRBJ1-2, with unresolved D. The CDR3 is 14 amino acids. The germline gives CDR1 SGHNT, CDR2 YENEEA. Trimming cost V 5 bases and J 8 bases, with 18 bases left between them. The CDR3: CASSEPSELAGYTF. DNA for the CDR3: TGTGCCAGCAGCGAGCCTTCAGAGTTGGCCGGCTACACCTTC.